The 9 T cell receptor beta chains reported below all come from one sample, sequenced in a study of regulatory T cells in long-lasting Graves disease. CDR3 regions were amplified by Arm-PCR using iRepertoire HTBI primers to build TCR beta libraries. Using its own MiXCR run on the multiplex PCR reads, TCRdb lists one record per CDR3 protein. Of about 310,000 distinct CDR3 sequences in the sample, more than 15% were seen once. Documented time point: newly diagnosed GD, antithyroid drugs for less than 3 months. The authors made the TCR library using RNA they extracted from PBMCs. The sample in question was peripheral blood mononuclear cells (PBMCs), obtained at new diagnosis, from a patient treated with antithyroid drugs. The receptors were gathered from a female donor with Graves disease.

This clonotype showed up many times. CDR3 DNA sequence: TGTGCCAGCAGTTTGCGGGCTAGCGGGAAAGACAATGAGCAGTTCTTC. Translated: CASSLRASGKDNEQFF. V is TRBV28 and J is TRBJ2-1; 9 bases agree with TRBD2. The CDR3 spans 16 residues. With V trimmed by 3 bases and J by 5 bases, 8 bases remained unmatched. The germline V gene encodes CDR1 MDHEN and CDR2 SYDVKM.

Many counts were recorded for this clonotype. V and J are TRBV15 and TRBJ1-1; D not resolved. The V end lost 3 bases, the J end lost 5 bases, and 10 bases lay between the germline ends. Germline values: CDR1 LNHNV, CDR2 YYDKDF (reference sequence). This CDR3 spans 13 amino acids. CDR3 loop: CATSRREGTEAFF. The CDR3 DNA follows: TGTGCCACCAGCAGGAGGGAGGGAACTGAAGCTTTCTTT. Based on the CDR3 plus reference TRBV15 and TRBJ1-1, the full variable domain is DAMVIQNPRYQVTQFGKPVTLSCSQTLNHNVMYWYQQKSSQAPKLLFHYYDKDFNNEADTPDNFQSRRPNTSFCFLDIRSPGLGDTAMYLCATSRREGTEAFFGQGTRLTVV.

This chain uses TRBV28 with TRBJ1-5; D remains ambiguous. The CDR3 consists of 14 residues. Trimming left V 1 base short and J 7 bases short, with 11 bases between. The germline V gene encodes CDR1 MDHEN and CDR2 SYDVKM. CDR3 in DNA: TGTGCCAGCAGTTTATCGTCAGGTCACCAGCCCCAGCATTTT. As protein: CASSLSSGHQPQHF. The full variable domain, completed using reference TRBV28 and TRBJ1-5, is DVKVTQSSRYLVKRTGEKVFLECVQDMDHENMFWYRQDPGLGLRLIYFSYDVKMKEKGDIPEGYSVSREKKERFSLILESASTNQTSMYLCASSLSSGHQPQHFGDGTRLSIL.

This clonotype was counted many times. This chain joins TRBV6-5 and TRBJ1-5, with D perhaps matching TRBD1 (6 bases). The CDR3 runs to 16 residues. CDR1 and CDR2 from the germline V gene are MNHEY and SVGAGI. The V end lost 4 bases, the J end lost 6 bases, and 19 bases lay between the germline ends. CDR3 in amino acids: CASSSPRGGQGQPQHF. Here the CDR3 DNA reads TGTGCCAGCAGTTCCCCCCGAGGGGGGCAGGGTCAGCCCCAGCATTTT.

This clonotype was seen repeatedly, ten times or more. The chain recombines TRBV9 with TRBJ2-3; 9 bases map to TRBD2. J lost 0 bases, V lost 0 bases, and 5 bases had no gene match. Germline values: CDR1 SGDLS, CDR2 YYNGEE. CDR3 length equals 17 residues. CDR3 sequence: CASSVGTSAYSTDTQYF. In DNA form, the CDR3 reads TGTGCCAGCAGCGTAGGGACTAGCGCGTATAGCACAGATACGCAGTATTTT.

This clonotype was detected many times. V gene TRBV12-3 or TRBV12-4 combines with J gene TRBJ2-7, with 10 positions matching TRBD1. After removal of 2 bases from V and 4 bases from J, the junction contained 5 bases not matched to a gene. This CDR3 has 15 amino acids. In nucleotides, the CDR3 is TGTGCCAGCAGTTTAACGGGGACAGGGGCTTACGAGCAGTACTTC. It specifies CASSLTGTGAYEQYF.

Many counts were recorded for this clonotype. V and J are TRBV6-1 and TRBJ2-3; D is ambiguous. Germline assignment: CDR1 MNHNS and CDR2 SASEGT. V shed 7 bases and J shed 3 bases, with 20 bases lying between them. This CDR3 comprises 16 residues. The CDR3 DNA follows: TGTGCCAGCACCGACTCCCCGACACCGTCGACAGATACGCAGTATTTT. Amino acid sequence: CASTDSPTPSTDTQYF.

In this sample, this clonotype turned up many times. The V call is TRBV27, the J call TRBJ2-2; a weak D match, TRBD2 (5 bases). Per germline, CDR1 MNHEY and CDR2 SMNVEV (reference sequence). This CDR3 has 14 amino acids. V lost 7 bases to trimming and J lost 4 bases, with 13 bases between them. The CDR3 DNA sequence: TGTGCCAGCACTGGGAGAATCTCCACCGGGGAGCTGTTTTTT. This sequence encodes CASTGRISTGELFF.

The chain joins TRBV28 to TRBJ1-2; TRBD1 is a possible D gene (6 bases). This CDR3 is built from 13 residues. Looked up from germline, CDR1 is MDHEN and CDR2 is SYDVKM. Trimming shortened V by 6 bases and J by 7 bases, and 15 bases separated the two germline ends. The CDR3 protein is CASSKTGARGYTF. CDR3 in DNA: TGTGCCAGCAGCAAAACGGGGGCTCGTGGCTACACCTTC.